This T cell receptor beta chain was profiled in a study of Ad26.COV2.S vaccination and SARS-CoV-2 variants. Whole-study context: The study gave Ad26.COV2.S intramuscularly, once or twice 56 days apart. Findings and limits, study-wide: In TCR breadth and depth analyses, total T cell responses may have been underestimated. Individuals receiving vaccine had higher spike-specific TCR breadth than placebo recipients did.

The assay was immunoSEQ multiplex PCR, and TCRdb's table has in-frame clones only and misses some. The table has around 250,000 clones, approximately 88% seen once. Treatment indicated: around 19 received Ad26.COV2.S at low or high dose, single or two shots; roughly five received placebo; per-sample allocation not given. Samples came from day 63 after the first vaccine or placebo injection. An adult donor aged 18-55 years was enrolled in Boston. A single count supports this clone. Its antigen remains unidentified. This clonotype originated in a person aged 18-60 years who received the Ad26.COV2.S COVID-19 vaccine or a placebo. Sequences were derived from peripheral blood, sampled in a trial of Ad26.COV2.S vaccine versus placebo.

CDR3 bases: TGTGCCAGCAGCTCCCTCAGAGATACGCAGTATTTT. It yields the protein CASSSLRDTQYF. The chain combines TRBV7-2 with TRBJ2-3; D remains unclear. This CDR3 spans 12 amino acids. Trimming stripped 4 bases from V and 5 bases from J, with 7 bases between. Germline values: CDR1 SGHTA, CDR2 FQGNSA.